One sample yielded the 5 T cell receptor beta chains listed below, sequenced in a study of blood T cells in healthy people across ages. Next came a second PCR, run for about 7 to 12 cycles, which used a sample-barcoded 5' primer along with a J-beta primer mix. Using its own MiXCR run on the 5' RACE reads, TCRdb lists one record per CDR3 protein. The repertoire holds roughly 1,500,000 distinct CDR3 sequences, with roughly 32% as singletons. The sample taken for sequencing was blood. The receptors originated from a woman under 40 in good health.

The chain employs TRBV3-1 and TRBJ2-1; 11 bases match TRBD2. V lost 6 bases and J lost 8; bases outside the gene matches: 6. Germline CDR1 reads LGHDT; CDR2 reads YNNKEL (reference sequence). The CDR3 contains 14 residues. CDR3 protein: CASSPRTSGHEQFF. The CDR3 DNA follows: TGTGCCAGCAGTCCCAGGACTAGCGGGCATGAGCAGTTCTTC.

This chain uses TRBV10-2 with TRBJ2-5; no clear D gene. The V gene lost 6 bases and the J gene lost 0 bases, with 14 bases spanning the gap. The length of the CDR3 is 15 residues. Germline CDR1 and CDR2: WSHSY and SAAADI. For the CDR3, the DNA is TGCGCCAGCAGCGTGTCATACCAGTACCAAGAGACCCAGTACTTC. Protein: CASSVSYQYQETQYF.

This chain connects TRBV12-3 or TRBV12-4 to TRBJ2-2; 7 bases are a match to TRBD2. This CDR3 region has 13 residues. Trimming at V came to 8 bases and at J to 5 bases, leaving 5 bases not matched to a gene. CDR3 DNA sequence: TGTGCCAGCTGCGGGAGTCTTACCGGGGAGCTGTTTTTT. Amino acid sequence: CASCGSLTGELFF.

The rearrangement uses TRBV27 and TRBJ2-5; weak D call: TRBD1 (6 bases). Germline lookup yields CDR1 MNHEY and CDR2 SMNVEV (reference sequence). CDR3 size: 15 residues. Trimming cost V 4 bases and J 3 bases, with 15 bases left between them. Here the CDR3 DNA reads TGTGCCAGCAGTTCATTGGGGGACATGGAAGAGACCCAGTACTTC. Its translation: CASSSLGDMEETQYF.

This sequence joins TRBV5-1 and TRBJ2-5; a weak D match, TRBD2 (6 bases). The V gene's germline CDR1 is SGHRS and CDR2 YFSETQ. The CDR3 runs 15 residues. The V end lost 4 bases, the J end lost 6 bases, and 19 bases lay between the germline ends. CDR3 residues: CASSPRGAGRKTQYF. The CDR3, as DNA: TGCGCCAGCAGCCCTCGCGGGGCGGGGCGGAAGACCCAGTACTTC.